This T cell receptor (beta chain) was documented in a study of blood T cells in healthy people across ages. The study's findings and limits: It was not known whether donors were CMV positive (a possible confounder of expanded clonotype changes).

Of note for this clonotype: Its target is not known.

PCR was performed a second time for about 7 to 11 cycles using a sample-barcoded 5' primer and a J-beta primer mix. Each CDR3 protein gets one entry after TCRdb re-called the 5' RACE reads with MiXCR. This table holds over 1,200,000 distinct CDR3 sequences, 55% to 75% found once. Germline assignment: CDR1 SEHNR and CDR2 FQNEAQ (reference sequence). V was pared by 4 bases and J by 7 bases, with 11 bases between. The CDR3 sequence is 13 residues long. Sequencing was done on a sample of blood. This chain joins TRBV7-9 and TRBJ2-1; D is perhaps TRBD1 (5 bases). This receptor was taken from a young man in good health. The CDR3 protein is CASSSTEFNEQFF. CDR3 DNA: TGTGCCAGCAGCTCGACAGAGTTTAATGAGCAGTTCTTC.